This T cell receptor beta chain was found in a study of T cell repertoires in cytomegalovirus infection. Overall study: It was the public TCR beta signatures that indicated both CMV infection and matching HLA type.

Study-wide results and limits: Dominant in the ex vivo response were TCR beta clonotypes restricted by HLA-C and specific for CMV. Summed frequency of shared TCR beta families picked out CMV carriers who also had the relevant HLA.

A single record per CDR3 protein comes from TCRdb applying MiXCR to the reads. Of about 100,000 distinct CDR3 sequences listed, 20% to 25% are singletons. On this clonotype: The target antigen is unknown. A read error may account for a junction end that differs from germline.

The CDR3 has 17 residues. The germline V gene encodes CDR1 DFQATT and CDR2 SNEGSKA (reference sequence). This TCR derives from a human donor in good health (CMV status not recorded). Some clones in this sample may be carry-over from other donors' samples. This rearrangement joins TRBV20-1 to TRBJ2-7; 9 nucleotides line up with TRBD2. What was sequenced was CD8+ T cells from PBMCs. The CDR3 protein is CGARASWGGRAEYEQYF. DNA for the CDR3: TGCGGTGCTAGAGCAAGCTGGGGCGGGAGGGCTGAGTACGAGCAGTACTTC.